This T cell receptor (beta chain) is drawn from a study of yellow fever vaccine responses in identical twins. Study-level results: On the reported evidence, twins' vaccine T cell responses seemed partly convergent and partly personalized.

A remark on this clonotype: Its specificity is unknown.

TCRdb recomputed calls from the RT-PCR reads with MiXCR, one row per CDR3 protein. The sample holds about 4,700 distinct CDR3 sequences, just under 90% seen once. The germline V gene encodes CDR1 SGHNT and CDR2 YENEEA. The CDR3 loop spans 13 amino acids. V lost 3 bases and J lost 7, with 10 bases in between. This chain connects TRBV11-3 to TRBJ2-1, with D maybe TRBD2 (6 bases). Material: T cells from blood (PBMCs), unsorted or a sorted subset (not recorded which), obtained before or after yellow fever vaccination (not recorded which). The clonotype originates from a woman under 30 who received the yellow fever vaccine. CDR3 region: CASSLTSGNEQFF. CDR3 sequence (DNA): TGTGCCAGCAGCTTGACTAGTGGGAATGAGCAGTTCTTC.